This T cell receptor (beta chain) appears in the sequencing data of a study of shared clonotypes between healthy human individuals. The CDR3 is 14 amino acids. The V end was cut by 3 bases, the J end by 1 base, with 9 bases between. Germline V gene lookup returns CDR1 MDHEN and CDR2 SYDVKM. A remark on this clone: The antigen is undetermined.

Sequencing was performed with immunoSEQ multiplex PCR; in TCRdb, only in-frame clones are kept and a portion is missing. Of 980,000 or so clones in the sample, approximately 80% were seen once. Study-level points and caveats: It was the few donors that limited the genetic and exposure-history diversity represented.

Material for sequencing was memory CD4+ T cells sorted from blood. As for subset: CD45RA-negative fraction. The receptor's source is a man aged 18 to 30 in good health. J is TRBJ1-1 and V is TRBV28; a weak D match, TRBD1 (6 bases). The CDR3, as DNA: TGTGCCAGCAGTTTCCGGGGACAGAACACTGAAGCTTTCTTT. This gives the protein CASSFRGQNTEAFF. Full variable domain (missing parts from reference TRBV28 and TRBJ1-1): DVKVTQSSRYLVKRTGEKVFLECVQDMDHENMFWYRQDPGLGLRLIYFSYDVKMKEKGDIPEGYSVSREKKERFSLILESASTNQTSMYLCASSFRGQNTEAFFGQGTRLTVV.